One and the same sample provided the 21 T cell receptor beta chains below, sequenced in a study of blood T cell repertoires in COVID-19. The data were produced by immunoSEQ multiplex PCR, yet TCRdb's version contains in-frame clones alone and is incomplete. The sample shows 110,000 to 150,000 clones, 81% of them seen only once. Sequenced input: peripheral blood. Receptors were obtained from a human donor in a cohort sampled during active COVID-19.

This clone appeared a single time. The chain recombines TRBV24-1 with TRBJ2-1; 8 bases map to TRBD1. With 3 bases clipped from V and 0 bases from J, the junction kept 3 bases outside the gene matches. CDR3 length: 16 residues. The germline CDR1 and CDR2 sequences are KGHDR and SFDVKD. CDR3 region: CATSDRDRYSYNEQFF. CDR3 sequence (DNA): TGTGCCACCAGTGATCGGGACAGGTACTCCTACAATGAGCAGTTCTTC.

The chain uses TRBV28 and TRBJ2-5; D uncertain. In germline, CDR1 is MDHEN, CDR2 SYDVKM. Trimming left V 5 bases short and J 2 bases short, with 15 bases between. CDR3 length: 15 amino acids. The CDR3 DNA sequence: TGTGCCAGCAGTCTATCCATGTTAACACAAGAGACCCAGTACTTC. It specifies CASSLSMLTQETQYF.

This chain uses TRBV9 with TRBJ2-1, with a weak D call TRBD2 (6 bases). V lost 1 base, J lost 6 bases, and 14 bases lay in between. CDR3 length: 15 amino acids. Germline V gene sequence: CDR1 SGDLS, CDR2 YYNGEE. Written as DNA, the CDR3 is TGTGCCAGCAGCGTAAGGGAGGCTGCTCTCAATGAGCAGTTCTTC. Encoded protein: CASSVREAALNEQFF.

The chain combines TRBV19 with TRBJ2-7; 8 nucleotides align to TRBD1. Germline CDR1 reads LNHDA; CDR2 reads SQIVND (reference sequence). V lost 9 bases, J lost 3 bases, and 1 base stayed unmatched. The CDR3 has 11 amino acids. In DNA, the CDR3 is TGTGCCAGCGGACAGGGCTACGAGCAGTACTTC. It codes for CASGQGYEQYF.

This chain uses TRBV3-1 (or the pseudogene TRBV3-2) with TRBJ1-1; D gene ambiguous. The CDR3 contains 15 residues. V gave up 1 base and J gave up 1 base, with 10 bases separating them. CDR1 is LGHDT, CDR2 YNNKEL, per germline (reference sequence). DNA of the CDR3: TGTGCCAGCAGCCAAGGTTTCTCAGGGAACACTGAAGCTTTCTTT. It specifies CASSQGFSGNTEAFF.

This clone was picked up many times. The chain links TRBV2 to TRBJ2-7; D might be TRBD1 (6 bases). The germline V and J ends were trimmed by 8 bases and 0 bases, with 8 bases remaining between them. The germline V gene has CDR1 SNHLY and CDR2 FYNNEI. CDR3 length: 12 residues. The chain's CDR3 is CASRDTSYEQYF. The CDR3 region has the DNA TGTGCCAGCCGGGACACCTCCTACGAGCAGTACTTC.

V gene TRBV29-1 combines with J gene TRBJ1-2; 9 bases agree with TRBD1. CDR1 SQVTM and CDR2 ANQGSEA come from the germline V gene. This CDR3 has 19 amino acids. Germline trimming cut 4 bases from V and 5 bases from J; bases unmatched to any gene: 23. As DNA, the CDR3 is TGCAGCGTTGTGGACCAGGGGTTAGGTGGGACAGGGCTTGGGTATGGCTACACCTTC. This translates into CSVVDQGLGGTGLGYGYTF.

The chain has TRBV5-1 and TRBJ2-2; the match to TRBD2 covers 12 bases. The germline gives CDR1 SGHRS, CDR2 YFSETQ. Trimming at V came to 2 bases and at J to 6 bases, leaving 2 bases not matched to a gene. The CDR3 length is 15 residues. For the CDR3, the DNA is TGCGCCAGCAGCTTCCTAGCGGGAGGGGCCGGGGAGCTGTTTTTT. It is translated as CASSFLAGGAGELFF.

This clone was seen a handful of times. The V call is TRBV9, the J call TRBJ2-1; 8 nucleotides align to TRBD2. This CDR3 is built from 15 residues. With 4 bases clipped from V and 4 bases from J, the junction kept 7 bases outside the gene matches. The germline V gene has CDR1 SGDLS and CDR2 YYNGEE. The CDR3 nucleotides read TGTGCCAGCAGCTTTAGCGGGGATCCTTACAATGAGCAGTTCTTC. Translated: CASSFSGDPYNEQFF.

The table lists this clone with many counts. The J gene is TRBJ2-5, the V gene TRBV11-2; TRBD2 agrees at 9 bases. V lost 4 bases to trimming and J lost 1 base; unmatched junction nucleotides: 7. Germline CDR1 reads SGHAT; CDR2 reads FQNNGV. CDR3 length equals 16 residues. This CDR3 reads CASSSPLAGTQETQYF. The CDR3 DNA is TGTGCCAGCAGCTCGCCACTAGCGGGTACCCAAGAGACCCAGTACTTC.

V and J are TRBV20-1 and TRBJ2-7; D is ambiguous. The V and J ends lost 3 bases and 6 bases respectively, with 12 bases between them. CDR3 size: 12 residues. Germline assignment: CDR1 DFQATT and CDR2 SNEGSKA (reference sequence). The CDR3: CSASDPSSEQYF. Here the CDR3 DNA reads TGCAGTGCTAGTGATCCATCCAGCGAGCAGTACTTC.

The J gene is TRBJ2-2, the V gene TRBV5-1; D perhaps matches TRBD2 (6 bases). Germline CDR1 and CDR2: SGHRS and YFSETQ. CDR3 length: 15 amino acids. The V end lost 4 bases, the J end lost 7 bases, and 17 bases lay between the germline ends. CDR3 residues: CASSANLGGHGELFF. As DNA, the CDR3 is TGCGCCAGCAGCGCTAATCTCGGGGGTCACGGGGAGCTGTTTTTT.

This chain joins TRBV9 and TRBJ1-1; perhaps TRBD1 as D (6 bases). The CDR3 contains 14 residues. Germline CDR1 reads SGDLS; CDR2 reads YYNGEE. The germline V and J ends were trimmed by 0 bases and 4 bases, with 10 bases remaining between them. The CDR3 DNA reads as TGTGCCAGCAGCGTAGCCGTAGGGGGCACTGAAGCTTTCTTT. Translating gives CASSVAVGGTEAFF.

The sample holds one count of this clone. The chain joins TRBV28 to TRBJ1-1; D is possibly TRBD1 (6 bases). The germline CDR1 and CDR2 sequences are MDHEN and SYDVKM. V dropped 3 bases and J dropped 4 bases, with 15 bases sitting between them. The length of the CDR3 is 15 residues. The CDR3 region is CASSFPRGVVTEAFF. CDR3 nucleotide sequence: TGTGCCAGCAGTTTTCCCAGGGGAGTGGTCACTGAAGCTTTCTTT. The full variable domain, completed using reference TRBV28 and TRBJ1-1, is DVKVTQSSRYLVKRTGEKVFLECVQDMDHENMFWYRQDPGLGLRLIYFSYDVKMKEKGDIPEGYSVSREKKERFSLILESASTNQTSMYLCASSFPRGVVTEAFFGQGTRLTVV.

This chain uses TRBV4-3 with TRBJ2-7; perhaps TRBD1 as D (6 bases). Trimming stripped 0 bases from V and 0 bases from J, with 12 bases between. Germline V lookup: CDR1 LGHNA, CDR2 YSLEER. CDR3 size: 16 residues. The CDR3 DNA follows: TGCGCCAGCAGCCAAGATTATCCAGGGGCCTCCTACGAGCAGTACTTC. Its protein product is CASSQDYPGASYEQYF.

In its sample, this clone was seen once. CDR3 loop: CASSWAGLTDTQYF. Here the CDR3 DNA reads TGCGCCAGCAGCTGGGCGGGACTTACAGATACGCAGTATTTT. The genes are TRBV5-1 and TRBJ2-3; D perhaps matches TRBD2 (6 bases). Germline V CDR1 and CDR2: SGHRS, YFSETQ. CDR3 size: 14 residues. The V end was cut by 3 bases, the J end by 3 bases, with 11 bases between. Looking up the rest from reference TRBV5-1 and TRBJ2-3 gives the full variable domain: KAGVTQTPRYLIKTRGQQVTLSCSPISGHRSVSWYQQTPGQGLQFLFEYFSETQRNKGNFPGRFSGRQFSNSRSEMNVSTLELGDSALYLCASSWAGLTDTQYFGPGTRLTVL.

The chain carries TRBV3-1 (or the pseudogene TRBV3-2) and TRBJ2-6, with D possibly being TRBD1 (7 bases). Trimming cost V 7 bases and J 1 base, with 17 bases left between them. This CDR3 comprises 17 residues. CDR1 and CDR2 (germline): LGHDT, YNNKEL (reference sequence). The CDR3 sequence: CASTQGGIGSGANVLTF. Written as DNA, the CDR3 is TGTGCCAGCACCCAGGGGGGAATAGGGTCTGGGGCCAACGTCCTGACTTTC.

This clone has a handful of counts. The genes are TRBV7-6 and TRBJ2-7; D call uncertain. The V gene's germline CDR1 is SGHVS and CDR2 FNYEAQ. Between the trimmed V and J ends, which lost 7 bases and 3 bases, there was a span of 13 bases. The CDR3 totals 13 residues. The CDR3 bases are TGTGCCAGCACCCCTATGCGTCTCTACGAGCAGTACTTC. Protein product: CASTPMRLYEQYF.

J is TRBJ1-5 and V is TRBV4-3, with D tentatively TRBD1 (5 bases). The CDR3 is 15 amino acids. V lost 1 base and J lost 5, with 12 bases in between. The V gene's germline CDR1 is LGHNA and CDR2 YSLEER. CDR3 residues: CASSQVLTVHQPQHF. DNA of the CDR3: TGCGCCAGCAGCCAAGTTCTGACAGTTCATCAGCCCCAGCATTTT.

This clone was detected only once. The rearrangement joins TRBV6-2 or TRBV6-3 to TRBJ2-7, with 8 nucleotides matching TRBD1. Germline V lookup: CDR1 MNHEY, CDR2 SVGEGT. The junction had 5 bases not matched to a gene; V was cut back by 1 base and J by 0 bases. This CDR3 has 16 amino acids. The CDR3 loop reads CASSYFLDRASYEQYF. In DNA form, the CDR3 reads TGTGCCAGCAGTTACTTTTTGGACAGGGCCTCCTACGAGCAGTACTTC.

A few counts support this clone. This chain connects TRBV5-4 to TRBJ2-7, with 7 bases aligning to TRBD1. The germline gives CDR1 SGHNT, CDR2 YYREEE (reference sequence). Trimming cost V 2 bases and J 0 bases; bases outside gene matches: 11. This CDR3 is 17 amino acids long. CDR3 in amino acids: CASSLDPTGRSSYEQYF. CDR3 coding DNA: TGTGCCAGCAGCTTAGACCCGACAGGGCGAAGCTCCTACGAGCAGTACTTC.